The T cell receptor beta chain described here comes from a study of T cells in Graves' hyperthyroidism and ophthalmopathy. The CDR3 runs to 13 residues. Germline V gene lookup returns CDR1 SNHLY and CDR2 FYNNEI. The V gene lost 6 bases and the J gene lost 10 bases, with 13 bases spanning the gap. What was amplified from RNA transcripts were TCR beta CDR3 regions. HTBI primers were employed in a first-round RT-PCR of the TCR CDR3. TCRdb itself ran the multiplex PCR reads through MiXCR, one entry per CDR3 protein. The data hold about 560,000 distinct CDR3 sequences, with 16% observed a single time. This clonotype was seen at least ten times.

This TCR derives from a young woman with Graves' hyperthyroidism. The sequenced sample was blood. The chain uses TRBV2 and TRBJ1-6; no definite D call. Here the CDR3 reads CASRWREASPLHF. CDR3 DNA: TGTGCCAGCAGGTGGAGGGAAGCATCACCCCTCCACTTT.